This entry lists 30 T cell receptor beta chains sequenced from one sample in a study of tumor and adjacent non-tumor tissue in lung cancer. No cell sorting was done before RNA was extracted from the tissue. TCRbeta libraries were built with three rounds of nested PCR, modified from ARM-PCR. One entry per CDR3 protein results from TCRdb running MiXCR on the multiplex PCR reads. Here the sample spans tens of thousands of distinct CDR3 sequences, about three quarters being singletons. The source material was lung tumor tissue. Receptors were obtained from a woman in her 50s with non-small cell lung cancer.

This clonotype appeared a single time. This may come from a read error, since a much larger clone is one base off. The CDR3 here is CSARGTGGGYELYF. The CDR3 coding sequence is TGCAGTGCTAGAGGGACGGGAGGTGGGTACGAGCTGTACTTC. V usage is TRBV20-1 and J usage is TRBJ2-7; 7 bases match TRBD2. Germline assignment: CDR1 DFQATT and CDR2 SNEGSKA (reference sequence). This CDR3 region has 14 residues.

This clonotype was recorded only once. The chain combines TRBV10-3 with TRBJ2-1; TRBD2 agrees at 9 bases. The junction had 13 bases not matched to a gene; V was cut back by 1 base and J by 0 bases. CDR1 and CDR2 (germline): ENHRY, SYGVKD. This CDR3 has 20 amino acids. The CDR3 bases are TGTGCCATCAGTGAGTTCATCACCACGGGACTAGCCAGCTCCTACAATGAGCAGTTCTTC. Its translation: CAISEFITTGLASSYNEQFF.

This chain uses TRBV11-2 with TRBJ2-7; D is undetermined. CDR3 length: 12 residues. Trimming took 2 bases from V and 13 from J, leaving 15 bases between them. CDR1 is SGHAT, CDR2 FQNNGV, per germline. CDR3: CASSLNSTKQYF. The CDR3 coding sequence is TGTGCCAGCAGCTTAAACTCTACGAAACAATACTTC.

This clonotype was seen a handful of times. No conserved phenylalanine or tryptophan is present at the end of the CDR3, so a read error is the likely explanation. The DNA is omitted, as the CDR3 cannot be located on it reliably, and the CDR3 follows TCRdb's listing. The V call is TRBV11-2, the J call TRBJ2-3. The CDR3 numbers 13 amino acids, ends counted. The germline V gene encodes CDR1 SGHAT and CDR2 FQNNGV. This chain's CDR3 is CASSLDRADTQYL.

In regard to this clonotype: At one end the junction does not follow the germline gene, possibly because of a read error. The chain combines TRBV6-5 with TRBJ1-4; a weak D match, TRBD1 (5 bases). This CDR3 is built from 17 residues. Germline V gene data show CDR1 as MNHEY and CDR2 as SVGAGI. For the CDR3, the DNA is TGTGCCTGCAGCCATCTTAATCGAGGGGACTCTAATGAAAAACTGTTTTTT. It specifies CACSHLNRGDSNEKLFF.

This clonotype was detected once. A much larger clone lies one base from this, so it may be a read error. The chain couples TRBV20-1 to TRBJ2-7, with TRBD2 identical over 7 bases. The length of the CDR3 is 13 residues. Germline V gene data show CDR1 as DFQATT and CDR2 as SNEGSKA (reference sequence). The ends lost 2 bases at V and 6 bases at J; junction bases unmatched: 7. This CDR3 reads CSARRAGECEQYF. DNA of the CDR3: TGCAGTGCTAGACGGGCGGGAGAATGCGAGCAGTACTTC.

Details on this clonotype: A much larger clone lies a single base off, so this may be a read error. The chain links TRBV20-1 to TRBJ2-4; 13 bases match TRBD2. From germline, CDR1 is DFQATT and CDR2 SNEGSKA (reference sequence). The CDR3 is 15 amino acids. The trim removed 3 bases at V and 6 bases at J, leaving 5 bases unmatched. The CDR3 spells CSASRLAGGRNIQYF. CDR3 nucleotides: TGCAGTGCTAGTCGACTAGCGGGAGGCAGAAACATTCAGTACTTC.

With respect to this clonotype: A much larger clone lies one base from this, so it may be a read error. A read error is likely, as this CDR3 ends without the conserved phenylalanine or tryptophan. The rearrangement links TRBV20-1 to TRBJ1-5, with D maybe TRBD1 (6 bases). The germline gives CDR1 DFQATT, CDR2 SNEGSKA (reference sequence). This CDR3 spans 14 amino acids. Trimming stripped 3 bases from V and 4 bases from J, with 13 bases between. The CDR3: CSASLGGGNQPQHS. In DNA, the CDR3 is TGCAGTGCTAGTTTGGGGGGCGGGAATCAGCCCCAGCATTCT.

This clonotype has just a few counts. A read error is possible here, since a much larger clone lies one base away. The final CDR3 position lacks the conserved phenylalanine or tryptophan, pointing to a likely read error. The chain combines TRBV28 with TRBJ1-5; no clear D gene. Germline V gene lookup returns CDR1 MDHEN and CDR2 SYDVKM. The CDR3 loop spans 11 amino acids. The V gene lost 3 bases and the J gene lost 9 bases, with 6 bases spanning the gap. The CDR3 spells CASSFSRPQHI. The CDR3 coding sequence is TGTGCCAGCAGTTTCTCCCGGCCCCAGCATATT.

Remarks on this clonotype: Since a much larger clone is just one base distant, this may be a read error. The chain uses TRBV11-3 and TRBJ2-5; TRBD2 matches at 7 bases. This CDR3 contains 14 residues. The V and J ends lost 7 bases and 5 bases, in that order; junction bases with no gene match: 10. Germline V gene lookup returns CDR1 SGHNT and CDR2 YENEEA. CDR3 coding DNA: TGTGCCAGCATCTTCGCGGGAGTCCGGGAGACCCAGTACTTC. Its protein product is CASIFAGVRETQYF. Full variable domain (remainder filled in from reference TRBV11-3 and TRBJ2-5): EAGVVQSPRYKIIEKKQPVAFWCNPISGHNTLYWYLQNLGQGPELLIRYENEEAVDDSQLPKDRFSAERLKGVDSTLKIQPAELGDSAVYLCASIFAGVRETQYFGPGTRLLVL.

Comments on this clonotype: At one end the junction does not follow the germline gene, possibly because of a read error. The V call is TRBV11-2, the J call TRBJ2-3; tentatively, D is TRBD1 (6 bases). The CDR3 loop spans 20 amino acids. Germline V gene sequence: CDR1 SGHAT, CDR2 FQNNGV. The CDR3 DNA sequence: TGTGCCAGCAGCCCGTTCGGAACTAGGGGGAATTCCCTAAGAGTAGATACACAGTATTTT. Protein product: CASSPFGTRGNSLRVDTQYF.

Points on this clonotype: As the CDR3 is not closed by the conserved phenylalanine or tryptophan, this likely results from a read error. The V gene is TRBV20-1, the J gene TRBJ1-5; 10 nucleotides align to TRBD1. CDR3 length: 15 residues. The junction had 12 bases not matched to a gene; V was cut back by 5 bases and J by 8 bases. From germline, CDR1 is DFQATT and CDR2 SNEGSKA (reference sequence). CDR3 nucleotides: TGCAGTGCTTCACCGGGACAGGGGCGGAGAGAGCCCCAGCATTCT. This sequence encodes CSASPGQGRREPQHS.

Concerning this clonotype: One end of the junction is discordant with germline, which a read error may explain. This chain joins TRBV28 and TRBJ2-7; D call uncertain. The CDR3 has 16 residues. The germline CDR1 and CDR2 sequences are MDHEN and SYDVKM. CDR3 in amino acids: CASGLPAPRPVVEQYF. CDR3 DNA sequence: TGTGCCAGCGGTTTACCCGCTCCGAGGCCAGTAGTAGAGCAGTACTTC.

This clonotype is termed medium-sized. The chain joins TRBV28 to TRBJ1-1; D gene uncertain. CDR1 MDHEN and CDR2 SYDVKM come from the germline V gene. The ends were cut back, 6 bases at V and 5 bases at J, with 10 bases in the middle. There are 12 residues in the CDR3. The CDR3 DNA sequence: TGTGCCAGCAGCCCATTTACGACTGAAGCTTTCTTT. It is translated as CASSPFTTEAFF. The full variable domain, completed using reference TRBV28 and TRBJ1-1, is DVKVTQSSRYLVKRTGEKVFLECVQDMDHENMFWYRQDPGLGLRLIYFSYDVKMKEKGDIPEGYSVSREKKERFSLILESASTNQTSMYLCASSPFTTEAFFGQGTRLTVV.

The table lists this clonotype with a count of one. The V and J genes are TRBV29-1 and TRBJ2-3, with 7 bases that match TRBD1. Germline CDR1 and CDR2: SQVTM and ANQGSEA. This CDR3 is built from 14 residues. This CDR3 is CIGARTGVGDTQYF. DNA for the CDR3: TGCATCGGTGCCAGGACAGGAGTAGGAGATACGCAGTATTTT.

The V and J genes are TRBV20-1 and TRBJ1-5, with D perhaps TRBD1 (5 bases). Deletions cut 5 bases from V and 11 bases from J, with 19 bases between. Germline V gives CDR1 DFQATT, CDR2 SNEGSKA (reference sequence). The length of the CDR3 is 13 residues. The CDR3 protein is CSAGRGYNRSQHF. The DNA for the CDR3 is TGCAGTGCTGGAAGGGGTTACAATCGGTCCCAGCATTTT.

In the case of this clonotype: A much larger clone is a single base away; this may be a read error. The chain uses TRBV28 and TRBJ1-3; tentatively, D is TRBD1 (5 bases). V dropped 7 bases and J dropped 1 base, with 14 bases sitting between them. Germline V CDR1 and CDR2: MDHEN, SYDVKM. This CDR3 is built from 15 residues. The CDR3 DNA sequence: TGTGCCAGCACCCTGGGACTGAAGTCTGGAAACACCATATATTTT. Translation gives CASTLGLKSGNTIYF.

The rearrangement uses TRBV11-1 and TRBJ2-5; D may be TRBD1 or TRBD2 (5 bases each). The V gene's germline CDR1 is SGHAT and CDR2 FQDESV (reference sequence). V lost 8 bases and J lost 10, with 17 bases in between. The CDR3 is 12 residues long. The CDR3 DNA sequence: TGTGCCAGCGGCTCGAGGGGACGGGGCCAGTACTTC. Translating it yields CASGSRGRGQYF.

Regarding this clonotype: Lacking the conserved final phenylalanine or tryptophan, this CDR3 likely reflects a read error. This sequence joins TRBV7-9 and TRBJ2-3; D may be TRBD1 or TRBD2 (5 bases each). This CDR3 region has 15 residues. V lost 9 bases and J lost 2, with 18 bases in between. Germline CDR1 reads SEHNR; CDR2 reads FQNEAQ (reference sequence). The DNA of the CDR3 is TGTGCCAGTACCCAGGATCCGGGGCCCACAGATACGCAGTATTCT. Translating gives CASTQDPGPTDTQYS.

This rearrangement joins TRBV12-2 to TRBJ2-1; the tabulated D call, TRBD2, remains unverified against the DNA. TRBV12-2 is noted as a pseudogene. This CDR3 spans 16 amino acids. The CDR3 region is CASRSRLAPRGNGQFF. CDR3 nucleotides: TGTGCAAGTCGCTCTCGACTAGCGCCTAGAGGGAATGGGCAGTTCTTC.

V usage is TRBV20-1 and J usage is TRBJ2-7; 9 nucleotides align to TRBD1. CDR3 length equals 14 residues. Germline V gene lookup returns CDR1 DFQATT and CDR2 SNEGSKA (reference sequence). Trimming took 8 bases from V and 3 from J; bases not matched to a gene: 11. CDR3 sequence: CSTNPGTGSYEQYF. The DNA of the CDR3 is TGCAGTACTAACCCCGGGACAGGGAGCTACGAGCAGTACTTC.

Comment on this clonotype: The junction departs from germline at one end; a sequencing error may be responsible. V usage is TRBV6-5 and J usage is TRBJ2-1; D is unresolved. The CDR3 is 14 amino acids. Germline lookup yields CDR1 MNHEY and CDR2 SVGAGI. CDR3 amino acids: CASSERQSYDEHFF. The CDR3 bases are TGTGCCAGCAGTGAGCGTCAATCCTACGATGAGCACTTCTTC.

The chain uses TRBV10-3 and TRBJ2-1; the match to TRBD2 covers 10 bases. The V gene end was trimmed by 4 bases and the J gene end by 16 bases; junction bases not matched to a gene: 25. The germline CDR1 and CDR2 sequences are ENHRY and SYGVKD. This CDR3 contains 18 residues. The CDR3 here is CAISGGLAFSLGYNVHFF. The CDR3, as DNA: TGTGCCATCAGTGGGGGACTAGCGTTCTCCCTGGGGTACAATGTGCACTTCTTC.

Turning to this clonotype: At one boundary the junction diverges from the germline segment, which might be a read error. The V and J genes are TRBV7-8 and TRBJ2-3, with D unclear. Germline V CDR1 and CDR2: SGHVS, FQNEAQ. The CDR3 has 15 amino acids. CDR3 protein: CAGSLTLTNTDTQYF. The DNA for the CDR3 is TGTGCCGGCAGCTTAACCTTGACCAACACAGATACGCAGTATTTT.

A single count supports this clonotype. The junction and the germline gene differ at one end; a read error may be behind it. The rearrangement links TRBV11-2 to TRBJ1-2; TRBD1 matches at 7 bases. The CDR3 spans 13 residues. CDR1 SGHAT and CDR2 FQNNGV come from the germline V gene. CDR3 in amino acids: CVSSLDREDGYTF. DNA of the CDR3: TGCGTCAGCAGCTTAGACAGGGAGGATGGCTACACCTTC. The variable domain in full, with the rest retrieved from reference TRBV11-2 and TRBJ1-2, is EAGVAQSPRYKIIEKRQSVAFWCNPISGHATLYWYQQILGQGPKLLIQFQNNGVVDDSQLPKDRFSAERLKGVDSTLKIQPAKLEDSAVYLCVSSLDREDGYTFGSGTRLTVV.

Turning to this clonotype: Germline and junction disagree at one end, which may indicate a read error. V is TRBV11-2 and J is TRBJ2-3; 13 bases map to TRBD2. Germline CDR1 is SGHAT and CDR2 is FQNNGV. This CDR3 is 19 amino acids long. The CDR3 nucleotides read TGTGCTAGCACCCTTACGGAACTAGCGGGAGGGCCCTCAATAGATACACAGTATTTT. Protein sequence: CASTLTELAGGPSIDTQYF.

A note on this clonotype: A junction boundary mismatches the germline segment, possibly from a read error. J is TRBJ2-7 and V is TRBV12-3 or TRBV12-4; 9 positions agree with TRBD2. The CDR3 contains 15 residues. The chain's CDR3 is CASGLSAGGGHEQYF. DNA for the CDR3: TGTGCCAGCGGTTTAAGTGCGGGAGGGGGCCACGAGCAGTACTTC.

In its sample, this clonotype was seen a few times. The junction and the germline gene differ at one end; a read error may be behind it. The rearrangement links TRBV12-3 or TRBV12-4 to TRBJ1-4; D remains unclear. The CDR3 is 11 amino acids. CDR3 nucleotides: TGTGTCAGCAGTTTAAGAGAAAAACTGTTTTTC. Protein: CVSSLREKLFF.

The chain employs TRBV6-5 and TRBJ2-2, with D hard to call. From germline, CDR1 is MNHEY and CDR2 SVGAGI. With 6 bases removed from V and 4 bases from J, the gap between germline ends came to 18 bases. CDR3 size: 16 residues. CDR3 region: CASSYGSENSTGELFF. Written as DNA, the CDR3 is TGTGCCAGCAGCTACGGGTCAGAAAATTCCACCGGGGAGCTGTTTTTT.

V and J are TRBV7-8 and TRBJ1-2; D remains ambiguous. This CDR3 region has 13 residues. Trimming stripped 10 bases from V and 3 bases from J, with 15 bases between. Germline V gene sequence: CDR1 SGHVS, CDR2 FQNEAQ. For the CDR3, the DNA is TGTGCCAACTGCTTAGCGCGGGACTATGGCTACACCTTC. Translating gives CANCLARDYGYTF.